A single sample is the source of the 19 T cell receptor beta chains below, sequenced in a study of blood T cell repertoires in COVID-19. The data were produced by immunoSEQ multiplex PCR, yet TCRdb's version contains in-frame clones alone and is incomplete. Among some 20,000 clones listed, approximately 90% were seen once. Specimen: peripheral blood. The source is a human donor with active COVID-19. The donor label of this sample is uncertain.

The chain recombines TRBV6-6 with TRBJ1-5; D gene unclear. The CDR3 has 16 amino acids. Germline V lookup: CDR1 MNHNY, CDR2 SVGAGI (reference sequence). The V and J ends lost 7 bases and 0 bases respectively, with 16 bases between them. For the CDR3, the DNA is TGTGCCAGCATTGGCGTGGAGATCAATAGCAATCAGCCCCAGCATTTT. It encodes CASIGVEINSNQPQHF.

The V gene is TRBV2, the J gene TRBJ1-2, with a possible D match to TRBD1 (5 bases). Deletions cut 8 bases from V and 6 bases from J, with 13 bases between. The CDR3 loop spans 12 amino acids. The germline CDR1 and CDR2 sequences are SNHLY and FYNNEI. CDR3 in DNA: TGTGCCAGCGCCCCGGGCAGGGATGGCTACACCTTC. It specifies CASAPGRDGYTF.

The chain has TRBV18 and TRBJ1-5, with TRBD1 matching over 8 bases. Germline lookup yields CDR1 KGHSH and CDR2 LQKENI. This CDR3 is built from 16 residues. With V trimmed by 4 bases and J by 7 bases, 12 bases remained unmatched. CDR3 sequence (DNA): TGTGCCAGCTCACTGAACCCCACCAGGGGGCACCAGCCCCAGCATTTT. This gives the protein CASSLNPTRGHQPQHF.

The chain links TRBV11-2 to TRBJ2-1; 10 bases are a match to TRBD2. Germline V lookup: CDR1 SGHAT, CDR2 FQNNGV. V dropped 2 bases and J dropped 4; count of bases not matched to a gene: 11. The CDR3 length is 18 residues. DNA of the CDR3: TGTGCCAGCAGCTTATTTAGCGGGGGGTTTTTCGCGTACAATGAGCAGTTCTTC. Translation: CASSLFSGGFFAYNEQFF.

The chain links TRBV2 to TRBJ2-2, with 9 nucleotides matching TRBD2. The V and J ends lost 5 bases and 6 bases, in that order; junction bases with no gene match: 7. The CDR3 spans 15 residues. Germline CDR1 SNHLY, CDR2 FYNNEI. Here the CDR3 reads CASSPLAGTAGELFF. CDR3 coding DNA: TGTGCCAGCAGTCCCCTAGCGGGGACGGCCGGGGAGCTGTTTTTT.

The rearrangement joins TRBV2 to TRBJ2-2; 7 bases are a match to TRBD1. This CDR3 contains 15 residues. Germline-derived CDR1 and CDR2 are SNHLY and FYNNEI. J was trimmed by 5 bases and V by 8 bases; bases with no gene match: 11. The CDR3 sequence is CASYDRDISTGELFF. The DNA of the CDR3 is TGTGCCAGCTATGACAGGGATATCTCGACCGGGGAGCTGTTTTTT.

This clone appeared a single time. The V call is TRBV5-1, the J call TRBJ1-6, with D uncertain. Germline V gives CDR1 SGHRS, CDR2 YFSETQ. V shed 1 base and J shed 9 bases, with 17 bases lying between them. The CDR3 runs to 16 residues. CDR3 residues: CASSLLGPREGSPLHF. The CDR3 nucleotides are TGCGCCAGCAGCTTGTTGGGTCCGCGAGAGGGTTCACCCCTCCACTTT.

The chain has TRBV4-1 and TRBJ2-5; D gene uncertain. This CDR3 contains 19 residues. Deletions cut 1 base from V and 1 base from J, with 22 bases between. The germline V gene has CDR1 MGHRA and CDR2 YSYEKL. CDR3 in DNA: TGCGCCAGCAGCCAAGGTCCGAATCTCACCCCGCTAACCCAAGAGACCCAGTACTTC. This sequence encodes CASSQGPNLTPLTQETQYF.

This sequence joins TRBV7-2 and TRBJ2-1, with 11 nucleotides matching TRBD1. Germline assignment: CDR1 SGHTA and CDR2 FQGNSA. Trimming cost V 5 bases and J 4 bases; bases outside gene matches: 4. CDR3 size: 15 residues. The CDR3 bases are TGTGCCAGCAGCCGGGGGACAGGGGGATACAATGAGCAGTTCTTC. Its protein is CASSRGTGGYNEQFF.

CDR3 coding DNA: TGTGCCAGCAGCTTAATAGCCACAGATACGCAGTATTTT. Its protein product is CASSLIATDTQYF. This rearrangement joins TRBV5-4 to TRBJ2-3; D is ambiguous. The CDR3 covers 13 residues. V lost 2 bases, J lost 2 bases, and 6 bases lay in between. CDR1 SGHNT and CDR2 YYREEE come from the germline V gene (reference sequence).

This chain uses TRBV12-3 or TRBV12-4 with TRBJ2-5; D is unclear. CDR3 length: 13 residues. V gave up 1 base and J gave up 1 base, with 4 bases separating them. CDR3 in DNA: TGTGCCAGCAGTTTAGACAGCCAAGAGACCCAGTACTTC. Protein sequence: CASSLDSQETQYF.

The chain joins TRBV7-2 to TRBJ2-5; TRBD1 matches at 10 bases. Trimming took 5 bases from V and 4 from J; bases not matched to a gene: 7. This CDR3 comprises 15 residues. In germline, CDR1 is SGHTA, CDR2 FQGNSA. The CDR3 is CASSPDRGRRETQYF. The CDR3, as DNA: TGTGCCAGCAGCCCCGACAGGGGGCGCCGAGAGACCCAGTACTTC.

Points on this clone: A read error may produce the germline difference seen at one junction end. The V and J genes are TRBV6-6 and TRBJ1-6; the D is unclear. Germline loops: CDR1 MNHNY, CDR2 SVGAGI (reference sequence). This CDR3 contains 12 residues. Here the CDR3 DNA reads TGTGCCAGCAGTCCCCTCGGGGTACCCGTGATCTTT. This codes for CASSPLGVPVIF.

This clone came up a few times. V gene TRBV19 combines with J gene TRBJ1-1, with TRBD1 matching 11 bases. The CDR3 runs to 15 residues. The germline CDR1 and CDR2 sequences are LNHDA and SQIVND (reference sequence). After removal of 7 bases from V and 6 bases from J, the junction contained 10 bases not matched to a gene. CDR3 coding DNA: TGTGCCAGTATCCTGGGACAGGGGGTAGGTGCTGAAGCTTTCTTT. Its translation: CASILGQGVGAEAFF.

This clone has just one count. The genes are TRBV6-5 and TRBJ2-3; D is unclear. V was shortened by 7 bases and J by 0 bases, with 11 bases between the two germline ends. The CDR3 consists of 14 residues. From germline, CDR1 is MNHEY and CDR2 SVGAGI. The CDR3 DNA sequence: TGTGCCAGCACTTCTTCTCCTAGCACAGATACGCAGTATTTT. It codes for CASTSSPSTDTQYF.

The rearrangement links TRBV6-5 to TRBJ2-3, with TRBD2 identical over 7 bases. The length of the CDR3 is 14 residues. CDR1 is MNHEY, CDR2 SVGAGI, per germline. V shed 6 bases and J 5 bases; nucleotides not matched to a gene: 8. The CDR3 coding sequence is TGTGCCAGCAGCTCTGGACTAGGCTTAGATACGCAGTATTTT. Its protein is CASSSGLGLDTQYF.

The chain employs TRBV18 and TRBJ2-7; a weak D match, TRBD1 (5 bases). The CDR3 is 13 residues long. V was clipped by 4 bases and J by 3 bases, with 10 bases between them. Germline CDR1 KGHSH, CDR2 LQKENI. The CDR3 is CASSLDRYYEQYF. DNA for the CDR3: TGTGCCAGCTCACTAGACAGATACTACGAGCAGTACTTC.

The chain uses TRBV11-1 and TRBJ1-1; D gene ambiguous. CDR1 and CDR2 (germline): SGHAT, FQDESV (reference sequence). The CDR3 consists of 14 residues. V was clipped by 6 bases and J by 1 base, with 12 bases between them. In DNA, the CDR3 is TGTGCCAGCAGACCCCGGCGGTGGAACACTGAAGCTTTCTTT. Translation gives CASRPRRWNTEAFF.

This clone was detected a few times. The V gene is TRBV7-3, the J gene TRBJ1-6, with D tentatively TRBD1 (5 bases). The germline V and J ends were trimmed by 5 bases and 1 base, with 6 bases remaining between them. There are 14 residues in the CDR3. Germline V gene lookup returns CDR1 SGHTA and CDR2 FQGTGA. The CDR3 here is CASSRTSYNSPLHF. The DNA of the CDR3 is TGTGCCAGCAGCCGGACATCCTATAATTCACCCCTCCACTTT.